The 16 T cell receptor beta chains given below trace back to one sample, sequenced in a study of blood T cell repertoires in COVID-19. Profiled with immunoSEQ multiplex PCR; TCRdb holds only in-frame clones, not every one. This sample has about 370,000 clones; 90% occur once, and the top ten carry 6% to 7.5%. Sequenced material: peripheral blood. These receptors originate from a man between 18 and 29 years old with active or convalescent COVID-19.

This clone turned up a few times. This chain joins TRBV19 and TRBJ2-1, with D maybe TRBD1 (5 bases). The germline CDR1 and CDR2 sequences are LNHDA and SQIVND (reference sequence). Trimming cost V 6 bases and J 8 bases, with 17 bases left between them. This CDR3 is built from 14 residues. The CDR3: CASSLVPRGDEQFF. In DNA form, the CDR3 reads TGTGCCAGTAGCTTGGTTCCAAGGGGTGATGAGCAGTTCTTC.

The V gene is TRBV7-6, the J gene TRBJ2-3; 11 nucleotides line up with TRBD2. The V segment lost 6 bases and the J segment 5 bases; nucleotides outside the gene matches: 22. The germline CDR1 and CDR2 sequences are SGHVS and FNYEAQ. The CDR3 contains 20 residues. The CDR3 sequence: CASSRLLKGVTSGGRDTQYF. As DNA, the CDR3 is TGTGCCAGCAGTCGTTTATTGAAGGGCGTTACTAGCGGGGGCCGAGATACGCAGTATTTT.

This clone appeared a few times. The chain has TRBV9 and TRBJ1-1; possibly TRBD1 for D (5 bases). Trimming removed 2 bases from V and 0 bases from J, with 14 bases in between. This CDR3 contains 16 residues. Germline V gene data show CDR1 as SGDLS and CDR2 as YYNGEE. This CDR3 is CASSVTAENMNTEAFF. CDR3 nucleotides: TGTGCCAGCAGCGTGACAGCAGAAAACATGAACACTGAAGCTTTCTTT.

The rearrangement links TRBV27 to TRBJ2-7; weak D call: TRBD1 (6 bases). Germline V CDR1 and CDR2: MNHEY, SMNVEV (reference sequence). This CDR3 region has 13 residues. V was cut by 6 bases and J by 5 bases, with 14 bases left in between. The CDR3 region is CASSKDRSNEQYF. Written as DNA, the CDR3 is TGTGCCAGCAGCAAGGACAGATCCAACGAGCAGTACTTC.

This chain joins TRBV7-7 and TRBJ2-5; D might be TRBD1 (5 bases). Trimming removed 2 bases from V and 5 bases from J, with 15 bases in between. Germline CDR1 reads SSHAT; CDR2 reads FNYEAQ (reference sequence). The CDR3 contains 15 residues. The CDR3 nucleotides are TGTGCCAGCAGCTTATCCAGGGCCGTGGTTGAGACCCAGTACTTC. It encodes CASSLSRAVVETQYF.

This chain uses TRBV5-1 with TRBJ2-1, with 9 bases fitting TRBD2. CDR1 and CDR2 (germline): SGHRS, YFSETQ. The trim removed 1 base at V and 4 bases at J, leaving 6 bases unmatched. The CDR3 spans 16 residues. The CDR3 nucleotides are TGCGCCAGCAGCTTGCCGGGACTAGCAAATTACAATGAGCAGTTCTTC. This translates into CASSLPGLANYNEQFF.

As DNA, the CDR3 is TGTGCCACCAGCAGAGCCGGGACAAATTCTCAAGCTTTCTTT. This codes for CATSRAGTNSQAFF. This chain links TRBV15 with TRBJ1-1, with D perhaps matching TRBD1 (6 bases). The V gene lost 1 base and the J gene lost 9 bases, with 15 bases spanning the gap. CDR1 and CDR2 from the germline V gene are LNHNV and YYDKDF (reference sequence). The CDR3 loop spans 14 amino acids.

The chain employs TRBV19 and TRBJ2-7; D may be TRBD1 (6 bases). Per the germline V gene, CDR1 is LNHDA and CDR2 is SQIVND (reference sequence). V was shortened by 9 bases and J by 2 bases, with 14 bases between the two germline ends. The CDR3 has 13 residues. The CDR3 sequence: CASSRDTTYEQYF. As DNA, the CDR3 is TGTGCCAGCTCCCGGGACACCACCTACGAGCAGTACTTC. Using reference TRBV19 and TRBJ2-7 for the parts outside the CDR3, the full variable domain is DGGITQSPKYLFRKEGQNVTLSCEQNLNHDAMYWYRQDPGQGLRLIYYSQIVNDFQKGDIAEGYSVSREKKESFPLTVTSAQKNPTAFYLCASSRDTTYEQYFGPGTRLTVT.

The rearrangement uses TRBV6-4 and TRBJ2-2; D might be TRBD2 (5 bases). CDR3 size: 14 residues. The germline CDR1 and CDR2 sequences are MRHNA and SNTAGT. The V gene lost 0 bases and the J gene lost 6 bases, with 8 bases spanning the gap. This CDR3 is CASSDSRAPGELFF. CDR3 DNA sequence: TGTGCCAGCAGTGACTCGAGGGCGCCCGGGGAGCTGTTTTTT.

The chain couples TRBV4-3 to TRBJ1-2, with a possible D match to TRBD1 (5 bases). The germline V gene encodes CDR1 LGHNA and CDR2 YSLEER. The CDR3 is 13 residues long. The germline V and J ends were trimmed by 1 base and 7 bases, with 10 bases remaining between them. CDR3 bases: TGCGCCAGCAGCCAAGCCCAGGGCTCTGGCTACACCTTC. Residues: CASSQAQGSGYTF.

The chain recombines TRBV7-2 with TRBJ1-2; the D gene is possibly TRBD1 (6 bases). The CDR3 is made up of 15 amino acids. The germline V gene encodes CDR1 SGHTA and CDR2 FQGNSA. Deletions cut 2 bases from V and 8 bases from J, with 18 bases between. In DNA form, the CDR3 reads TGTGCCAGCAGCTTATCGACGTGGGACAAAATCGGCTACACCTTC. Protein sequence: CASSLSTWDKIGYTF. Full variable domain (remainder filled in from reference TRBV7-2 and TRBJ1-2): GAGVSQSPSNKVTEKGKDVELRCDPISGHTALYWYRQSLGQGLEFLIYFQGNSAPDKSGLPSDRFSAERTGGSVSTLTIQRTQQEDSAVYLCASSLSTWDKIGYTFGSGTRLTVV.

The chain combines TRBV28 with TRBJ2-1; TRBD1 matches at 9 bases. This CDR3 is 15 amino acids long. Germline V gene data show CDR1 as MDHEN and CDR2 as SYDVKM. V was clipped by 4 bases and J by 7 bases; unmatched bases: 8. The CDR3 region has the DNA TGTGCCAGCAGTTCGGCCGGGACAGGGAGTAATGAGCAGTTCTTC. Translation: CASSSAGTGSNEQFF.

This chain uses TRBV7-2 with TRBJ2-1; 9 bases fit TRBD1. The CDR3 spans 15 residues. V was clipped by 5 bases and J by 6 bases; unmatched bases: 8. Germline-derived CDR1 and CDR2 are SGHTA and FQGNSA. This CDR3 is CASSAVGTGPNEQFF. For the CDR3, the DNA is TGTGCCAGCAGCGCGGTTGGGACAGGGCCCAATGAGCAGTTCTTC.

The CDR3 DNA is TGTGCCAGCAGTTCCGCCCTGGCCTATGGCTACACCTTC. This gives the protein CASSSALAYGYTF. This chain joins TRBV27 and TRBJ1-2; no clear D. The CDR3 extends over 13 amino acids. CDR1 is MNHEY and CDR2 is SMNVEV in the germline V gene (reference sequence). The V end lost 4 bases, the J end lost 4 bases, and 10 bases lay between the germline ends.

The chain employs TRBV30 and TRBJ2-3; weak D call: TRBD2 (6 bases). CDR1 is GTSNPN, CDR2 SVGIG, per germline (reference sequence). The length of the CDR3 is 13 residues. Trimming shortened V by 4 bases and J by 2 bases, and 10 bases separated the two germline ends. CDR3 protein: CAWNSGLTDTQYF. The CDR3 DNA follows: TGTGCCTGGAATAGCGGCCTCACAGATACGCAGTATTTT.

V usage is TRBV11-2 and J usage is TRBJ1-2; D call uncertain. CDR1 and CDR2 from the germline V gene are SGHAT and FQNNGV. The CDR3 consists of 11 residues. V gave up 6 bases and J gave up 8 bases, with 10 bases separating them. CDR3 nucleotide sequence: TGTGCCAGCAGGACACTGTGGGGCTACACCTTC. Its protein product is CASRTLWGYTF.